This T cell receptor beta chain was sequenced for a study of cytomegalovirus exposure and HLA in healthy donors. Germline V CDR1 and CDR2: SGHKS, YYEKEE (reference sequence). The CDR3 has 13 amino acids. PCR primers comprised 60 Vbeta and 13 Jbeta primers. Libraries were prepared by immunoSEQ multiplex PCR; TCRdb keeps only in-frame clonotypes and omits some of them. The sample carries 200,000 or so clones, approximately 83% recorded once. Remarks on this clone: Sequence at one end of the junction differs from germline and may be a read error.

The specimen sequenced was PBMCs. The TCR comes from a boy between 2 and 15 years old in good health and CMV-seronegative. This chain joins TRBV5-5 and TRBJ1-4, with a tentative D call TRBD1 (6 bases). CDR3 amino acids: CASSLWGGADLVF. The DNA of the CDR3 is TGTGCCAGCAGCTTGTGGGGGGGCGCTGACTTGGTGTTT.